This T cell receptor beta chain was sequenced in a study of blood T cell repertoires in COVID-19. Study background: The samples span acute and convalescent COVID-19 from the United States, Italy and Spain. From T cells, B-cell-depleted T cells, or PBMCs came the material, which was cDNA or gDNA.

V gave up 4 bases and J gave up 4 bases; unmatched junction bases: 3. Germline-derived CDR1 and CDR2 are MGHRA and YSYEKL. The CDR3 totals 14 residues. Authors' data handling: Amplifying reference gene primers gave estimates of nucleated cell counts. Generated by immunoSEQ multiplex PCR, the TCRdb table keeps only in-frame clones and is missing some. From that table come the V and J calls and clone size; the DNA was used to work out D and trimming. The sample shows about 220,000 clones, roughly 86% of them seen only once. Sequenced sample: peripheral blood. This chain uses TRBV4-1 with TRBJ1-1; 10 positions agree with TRBD1. The clonotype was recovered from a woman younger than 45 who had recovered from COVID-19. The CDR3 coding sequence is TGCGCCAGCAGCCCGACAGGGGGCCTCACTGAAGCTTTCTTT. Translation: CASSPTGGLTEAFF.